Following are 4 T cell receptor beta chains from one sample sequenced in a study of cytomegalovirus exposure and HLA in healthy donors. PCR involved 60 Vbeta and 13 Jbeta primers. Here immunoSEQ multiplex PCR was the method, and the copy in TCRdb shows in-frame clones only, minus some. The data hold fewer than 200,000 clones, with about 80% observed a single time. Sequenced: PBMCs. Receptors were obtained from a man aged 25 to 45 in good health and CMV-seropositive.

Here the CDR3 reads CASRWETTSPDTQYF. DNA for the CDR3: TGTGCCAGCAGGTGGGAGACTACGTCCCCAGATACGCAGTATTTT. This rearrangement joins TRBV2 to TRBJ2-3; D may be TRBD2 (5 bases). Per germline, CDR1 SNHLY and CDR2 FYNNEI. V gave up 6 bases and J gave up 4 bases, with 17 bases separating them. The CDR3 runs 15 residues.

The V call is TRBV6-6, the J call TRBJ2-7; TRBD1 matches 12 bases. CDR1 and CDR2 from the germline V gene are MNHNY and SVGAGI (reference sequence). This CDR3 is built from 15 residues. V gave up 5 bases and J gave up 7 bases; unmatched junction bases: 9. The CDR3 sequence: CASSDPGQGAWEQYF. CDR3 sequence (DNA): TGTGCCAGCAGTGATCCGGGACAGGGGGCGTGGGAGCAGTACTTC.

The chain joins TRBV7-6 to TRBJ2-1; 11 bases agree with TRBD2. V shed 2 bases and J 0 bases; nucleotides not matched to a gene: 9. The germline gives CDR1 SGHVS, CDR2 FNYEAQ. CDR3 length: 19 amino acids. The CDR3 protein is CASSLLTSGGDSSYNEQFF. The CDR3 DNA follows: TGTGCCAGCAGCTTACTAACTAGCGGGGGAGACAGCTCCTACAATGAGCAGTTCTTC.

This rearrangement joins TRBV18 to TRBJ1-1; D gene unclear. The CDR3 is 13 amino acids. Germline CDR1 KGHSH, CDR2 LQKENI. Trimming removed 0 bases from V and 2 bases from J, with 4 bases in between. This CDR3 reads CASSPPGNTEAFF. CDR3 nucleotide sequence: TGTGCCAGCTCACCACCTGGCAACACTGAAGCTTTCTTT.